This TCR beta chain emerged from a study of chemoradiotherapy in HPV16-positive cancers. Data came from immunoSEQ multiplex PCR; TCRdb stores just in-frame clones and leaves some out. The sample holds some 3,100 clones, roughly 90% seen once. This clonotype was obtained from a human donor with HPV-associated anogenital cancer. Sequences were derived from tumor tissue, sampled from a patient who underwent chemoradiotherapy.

The CDR3 DNA follows: TGTGCCAGCAGCTTAGTAGCGGGGGGGCCCGAGACCCAGTACTTC. This sequence encodes CASSLVAGGPETQYF. This chain links TRBV7-2 with TRBJ2-5; 11 bases map to TRBD2. CDR3 size: 15 residues. The germline V gene has CDR1 SGHTA and CDR2 FQGNSA. Trimming took 1 base from V and 5 from J; bases not matched to a gene: 3.